This entry concerns a single T cell receptor (beta chain). The antigen is undetermined. From the 5' RACE reads, TCRdb called clonotypes with MiXCR, one entry per CDR3 protein. Counted here are around 320,000 distinct CDR3 sequences, less than 25% occurring once; the ten biggest clones make up about 3.5%. This sample was included in a study of CD8 T cells in ankylosing spondylitis. Study-wide results and caveats: Reports of some motif variants in reactive arthritis synovial fluid and blood predate this one. A TCR beta motif of eight highly homologous variants appeared characteristic of ankylosing spondylitis blood.

The CDR3 is made up of 15 amino acids. The V end was cut by 3 bases, the J end by 7 bases, with 19 bases between. Germline CDR1 and CDR2: DFQATT and SNEGSKA (reference sequence). V usage is TRBV20-1 and J usage is TRBJ2-1, with a tentative D call TRBD2 (6 bases). The sequence derives from a female donor with ankylosing spondylitis or in good health (not recorded which). The sequencing input was blood, either unsorted or a sorted T cell fraction (not recorded which). The CDR3 DNA follows: TGCAGTGCTAGGTTCAGGGAGAGCGGGCCGAATGAGCAGTTCTTC. This codes for CSARFRESGPNEQFF.